This is a list of T cell receptor beta chains from one sample in a study of T cell changes during pregnancy in multiple sclerosis. Sequenced by immunoSEQ multiplex PCR; TCRdb stores in-frame clones only, minus some. The table records 30,000 to 35,000 clones, 75% to 90% of them present only once. This material consisted of CD8+ T cells from peripheral blood mononuclear cells, taken after pregnancy. These TCRs come from a female donor with multiple sclerosis, enrolled in a pregnancy study. Each CDR3 is given with its conserved first and last residue. A D gene is named only where the DNA matches it firmly. Size is omitted from some rows. Given values are once, few, many or a class for expanded clones.

TRBJ2-2 TRBV15 - - 18 CATSRDLGIRWDFRELFF TGTGCCACCAGCAGAGATCTGGGAATAAGATGGGACTTCCGGGAGCTGTTTTTT
TRBJ1-5 TRBV9 - - 14 CASSPEDSGRSQHF TGTGCCAGCAGCCCCGAGGACTCTGGGCGGTCCCAGCATTTT
TRBJ2-4 TRBV9 - TRBD1 14 CASSEGQGRNIQYF TGTGCCAGCAGCGAGGGACAGGGGAGGAACATTCAGTACTTC
TRBJ2-5 TRBV5-4 - - 16 CASSSARGLSLETQYF TGTGCCAGCAGCTCGGCGCGGGGACTCAGTTTGGAGACCCAGTACTTC
TRBJ2-1 TRBV9 - - 12 CASSVNSNEQFF TGTGCCAGCAGCGTAAACAGCAATGAGCAGTTCTTC
TRBJ2-2 TRBV4-1 once TRBD1 15 CASSQGDSFTGELFF TGCGCCAGCAGCCAGGGGGACAGTTTCACCGGGGAGCTGTTTTTT
TRBJ2-3 TRBV4-2 - TRBD2 16 CASSQAPSGVGDTQYF TGTGCCAGCAGCCAAGCGCCTAGCGGGGTCGGAGATACGCAGTATTTT
TRBJ1-2 TRBV27 - TRBD1 16 CASSLLVEGANYGYTF TGTGCCAGCAGTTTATTAGTTGAGGGGGCCAACTATGGCTACACCTTC
TRBJ2-1 TRBV5-3 - TRBD2 12 CARSGRVNEQFF TGTGCCAGAAGCGGGAGGGTCAATGAGCAGTTCTTC
TRBJ2-2 TRBV29-1 - - 13 CSAIMANTGELFF TGCAGCGCGATCATGGCAAACACCGGGGAGCTGTTTTTT
TRBJ2-3 TRBV15 - - 13 CATSGGAGDTQYF TGTGCCACCAGCGGGGGGGCAGGCGATACGCAGTATTTT
TRBJ1-1 TRBV19 - - 14 CASSPRRERTEAFF TGTGCCAGTAGCCCCCGAAGGGAGCGCACTGAAGCTTTCTTT
TRBJ1-5 TRBV5-4 - - 16 CASSFGGDGSNQPQHF TGTGCCAGCAGCTTCGGAGGAGATGGAAGCAATCAGCCCCAGCATTTT
TRBJ2-1 TRBV6-4 - - 16 CASSDSGGVTYNEQFF TGTGCCAGCAGTGACTCGGGCGGGGTGACCTACAATGAGCAGTTCTTC
TRBJ1-1 TRBV19 - - 14 CASRPGRENTEAFF TGTGCCAGTAGGCCAGGACGGGAGAACACTGAAGCTTTCTTT
TRBJ2-2 TRBV7-7 few - 14 CASSLGGNTGELFF TGTGCCAGCAGCCTGGGGGGTAACACCGGGGAGCTGTTTTTT
TRBJ1-2 TRBV10-3 - TRBD1 15 CAISEDSTGVYGYTF TGTGCCATCAGTGAGGACTCTACAGGGGTGTATGGCTACACCTTC
TRBJ2-1 TRBV1 - - 16 CTSSQPWGCSYNEQFF TGCACCAGCAGCCAACCCTGGGGCTGCTCCTACAATGAGCAGTTCTTC
TRBJ2-1 TRBV9 - TRBD2 12 CASSAGGNEQFF TGTGCCAGCAGCGCGGGGGGCAATGAGCAGTTCTTC
TRBJ1-2 TRBV9 - TRBD1 16 CASRGGTGGTAYGYTF TGTGCCAGCAGAGGCGGAACAGGGGGCACGGCCTATGGCTACACCTTC
TRBJ2-3 TRBV6-5 - TRBD2 16 CASSSDGLVGTDTQYF TGTGCCAGCAGTTCCGATGGACTAGTCGGCACAGATACGCAGTATTTT
TRBJ1-1 TRBV25-1 - TRBD1 17 CASATRQGAFSDTEAFF TGTGCCAGCGCGACGAGGCAGGGGGCATTTAGCGACACTGAAGCTTTCTTT
TRBJ2-7 TRBV4-2 - TRBD2 16 CASSQGDVAGASEQYF TGTGCCAGCAGCCAGGGGGATGTAGCGGGGGCGAGTGAGCAGTACTTC
TRBJ2-7 TRBV7-8 few TRBD1 12 CASSYDRVRQYF TGTGCCAGCAGCTATGACAGGGTCAGGCAGTACTTC
TRBJ1-1 TRBV11-2 few - 13 CASSFWAGTEAFF TGTGCCAGCAGCTTTTGGGCGGGCACTGAAGCTTTCTTT
TRBJ2-5 TRBV4-1 - - 15 CASSQRSGIQETQYF TGCGCCAGCAGCCAGAGGAGCGGAATCCAAGAGACCCAGTACTTC
TRBJ2-3 TRBV9 - TRBD2 15 CASSVGGGLEDTQYF TGTGCCAGCAGCGTCGGGGGGGGGCTGGAAGATACGCAGTATTTT
TRBJ2-1 TRBV19 - - 14 CASSAGISYNEQFF TGTGCCAGTTCCGCGGGGATCTCCTACAATGAGCAGTTCTTC
TRBJ2-7 TRBV5-8 few - 15 CASSRPRRAAYEQYF TGTGCCAGCAGTCGGCCCCGAAGAGCGGCCTACGAGCAGTACTTC
TRBJ2-7 TRBV27 - TRBD2 12 CASSFGGYEQYF TGTGCCAGCAGTTTCGGGGGGTACGAGCAGTACTTC
TRBJ1-5 TRBV7-6 - - 13 CASSPAGDQPQHF TGTGCCAGCAGCCCGGCGGGGGACCAGCCCCAGCATTTT
TRBJ2-4 TRBV10-2 - - 14 CASSDFGPQDIQYF TGCGCCAGCAGTGACTTTGGGCCCCAGGACATTCAGTACTTC
TRBJ1-4 TRBV6-1 - - 15 CASSFTQGWDEKLFF TGTGCCAGCAGTTTTACACAGGGCTGGGATGAAAAACTGTTTTTT
TRBJ2-3 TRBV6-4 - TRBD2 14 CASSDLLAGGSQYF TGTGCCAGCAGTGATCTCTTAGCGGGGGGATCGCAGTATTTT
TRBJ2-7 TRBV19 - TRBD1 14 CASSIGDSAYEQYF TGTGCCAGTAGTATAGGGGACAGCGCCTACGAGCAGTACTTC
TRBJ2-5 TRBV9 - - 14 CASSLGGVQETQYF TGTGCCAGCAGCCTAGGCGGGGTCCAAGAGACCCAGTACTTC
TRBJ2-5 TRBV5-4 - - 15 CASSPWIARGETQYF TGTGCCAGCAGCCCATGGATCGCCCGGGGGGAGACCCAGTACTTC
TRBJ2-3 TRBV9 - - 14 CASSVGSGTDTQYF TGTGCCAGCAGCGTTGGGTCAGGGACAGATACGCAGTATTTT
TRBJ2-6 TRBV10-3 - - 15 CAISTQGTGANVLTF TGTGCCATCAGTACACAGGGCACTGGGGCCAACGTCCTGACTTTC
TRBJ1-6 TRBV7-9 few TRBD1 16 CASSLSGQGARSPLHF TGTGCCAGCAGCTTGAGCGGACAGGGGGCCCGTTCACCCCTCCACTTT
TRBJ1-6 TRBV15 - TRBD1 14 CATSPGQLNSPLHF TGTGCCACCAGCCCGGGACAGTTGAATTCACCCCTCCACTTT
TRBJ2-5 TRBV7-9 - TRBD2 17 CASSYALRGDVQETQYF TGTGCCAGCAGCTACGCTTTGCGGGGGGACGTACAAGAGACCCAGTACTTC
TRBJ2-7 TRBV27 - - 13 CASSLGHSYEQYF TGTGCCAGCAGTTTAGGCCACTCCTACGAGCAGTACTTC
TRBJ2-5 TRBV6-6 - - 14 CASSYSPGWETQYF TGTGCCAGCAGTTACTCGCCGGGTTGGGAGACCCAGTACTTC
TRBJ2-6 TRBV4-3 few - 17 CASSQVVSSSGANVLTF TGCGCCAGCAGCCAAGTCGTGAGCTCGTCTGGGGCCAACGTCCTGACTTTC
TRBJ1-6 TRBV6-1 few - 14 CASSEVQERSPLHF TGTGCCAGCAGTGAAGTACAGGAGCGTTCACCCCTCCACTTT